The sequence of this T cell receptor beta chain was determined in a study of T-cell memory formation after mild COVID-19. This CDR3 has 11 amino acids. The V and J ends lost 5 bases and 6 bases respectively, with 8 bases between them. Germline V gives CDR1 SNHLY, CDR2 FYNNEI. This clonotype was counted a few times. Its antigen is still unknown. Regarding the study as a whole: Cross-reactive memory seemingly joined, as some responding clones were found in pre-infection memory. The CD4+ clones that contracted clustered mainly within CM and EM, and the CD8+ clones concentrated in EMRA. Nothing showed for sure that second-wave clones peaking on day 37 were SARS-CoV-2 specific.

Constant-segment primers served in 5'RACE that generated TCR alpha and TCR beta cDNA libraries bearing sample barcodes and UMIs. TCRdb processed the 5' RACE reads anew with MiXCR; each CDR3 protein has one entry. Among under 350,000 distinct CDR3 sequences listed, about a sixth were seen once. The chain has TRBV2 and TRBJ2-7; no definite D call. What was sequenced was PBMCs or a T cell subset sorted from them (not recorded which). This sequence was found in a man between 18 and 29 years old who had mild COVID-19 (a few samples of this study predate the infection). Cell type and time point are not known. The CDR3 is CASSPLVEQYV. The CDR3 nucleotides are TGTGCCAGCAGTCCCCTCGTCGAGCAGTACGTC.